Listed below are T cell receptor beta chains from one sample, sequenced in a study of cytomegalovirus exposure and HLA in healthy donors. Data came from immunoSEQ multiplex PCR; TCRdb stores just in-frame clones and leaves some out. In the table there are about 95,000 clones, about 85% of which are singletons. Sequencing input: PBMCs. The receptors shown here come from a man aged 18 to 29 in good health and CMV-seropositive. Both conserved end residues are part of each CDR3. Each record gives: D gene, J gene, V gene, clone size, CDR3 DNA, CDR3 protein. A D gene is named only where the DNA matches it firmly. Clone size is not always given. Where it is, it says once, few, many or a class for expanded clones.

D gene: TRBD2; J gene: TRBJ2-4; V gene: TRBV7-2; clone size: once; CDR3 DNA: TGTGCCAGCAGCGCGGGGGGATCGGCCAAAAACATTCAGTACTTC; CDR3 protein: CASSAGGSAKNIQYF
D gene: .; J gene: TRBJ1-1; V gene: TRBV5-6; clone size: .; CDR3 DNA: TGTGCCAGCAGCCACACCCACGGGGGACACACTGAAGCTTTCTTT; CDR3 protein: CASSHTHGGHTEAFF
D gene: .; J gene: TRBJ2-3; V gene: TRBV12-5; clone size: once; CDR3 DNA: TGTGCTAGTGGTTTGGTACTAGGGGATACGCAGTATTTT; CDR3 protein: CASGLVLGDTQYF
D gene: .; J gene: TRBJ1-2; V gene: TRBV28; clone size: .; CDR3 DNA: TGTGCCAGCAGTTTAGGGAGGGCGGCTAACTATGGCTACACCTTC; CDR3 protein: CASSLGRAANYGYTF
D gene: TRBD1; J gene: TRBJ1-3; V gene: TRBV9; clone size: .; CDR3 DNA: TGTGCCAGCAGCGTAGAACAGGGGCCTCGGGTAAACACCATATATTTT; CDR3 protein: CASSVEQGPRVNTIYF
D gene: .; J gene: TRBJ2-5; V gene: TRBV2; clone size: .; CDR3 DNA: TGTGCCAGCAGTGCGGGAACTCAAGAGACCCAGTACTTC; CDR3 protein: CASSAGTQETQYF
D gene: TRBD2; J gene: TRBJ2-2; V gene: TRBV6-5; clone size: .; CDR3 DNA: TGTGCCAGCAGCTGGGGGGGGGCGAACACCGGGGAGCTGTTTTTT; CDR3 protein: CASSWGGANTGELFF
D gene: .; J gene: TRBJ2-2; V gene: TRBV6-5; clone size: .; CDR3 DNA: TGTGCCAGCAGTTACTTGGCTTCGAACACCGGGGAGCTGTTTTTT; CDR3 protein: CASSYLASNTGELFF
D gene: .; J gene: TRBJ1-2; V gene: TRBV11-2; clone size: few; CDR3 DNA: TGTGCCAGCAGCTTAAATCGAGGTTTCGATGGCTACACCTTC; CDR3 protein: CASSLNRGFDGYTF
D gene: TRBD1; J gene: TRBJ1-2; V gene: TRBV2; clone size: .; CDR3 DNA: TGTGCCAGCAGGGAAGGACAGGGAGTTTACTATGGCTACACCTTC; CDR3 protein: CASREGQGVYYGYTF
D gene: .; J gene: TRBJ2-1; V gene: TRBV7-3; clone size: .; CDR3 DNA: TGTGCCAGCAGCTTGCAGGGCCACTCCAATGAGCAGTTCTTC; CDR3 protein: CASSLQGHSNEQFF
D gene: .; J gene: TRBJ1-1; V gene: TRBV5-1; clone size: .; CDR3 DNA: TGCGCCAGCAGCTTACAGAACACTGAAGCTTTCTTT; CDR3 protein: CASSLQNTEAFF
D gene: TRBD1; J gene: TRBJ1-4; V gene: TRBV5-4; clone size: .; CDR3 DNA: TGTGCCAGCAGCTTGCAACAGGGGTTCAATGAAAAACTGTTTTTT; CDR3 protein: CASSLQQGFNEKLFF
D gene: .; J gene: TRBJ1-2; V gene: TRBV27; clone size: .; CDR3 DNA: TGTGCCAGCAGGTCAAACTATGGCTACACCTTC; CDR3 protein: CASRSNYGYTF
D gene: TRBD1; J gene: TRBJ2-6; V gene: TRBV19; clone size: .; CDR3 DNA: TGTGCCAGTACCAGGGACAGGGACTCTGGGGCCAACGTCCTGACTTTC; CDR3 protein: CASTRDRDSGANVLTF
D gene: .; J gene: TRBJ2-2; V gene: TRBV10-2; clone size: .; CDR3 DNA: TGCGCCAGCAGTGAGCGTGGGACTGTGAACACCGGGGAGCTGTTTTTT; CDR3 protein: CASSERGTVNTGELFF
D gene: TRBD1; J gene: TRBJ2-7; V gene: TRBV6-5; clone size: once; CDR3 DNA: TGTGCCAGCAGTTACTTGGACAGGGGGATGGACGAGCAGTACTTC; CDR3 protein: CASSYLDRGMDEQYF
D gene: .; J gene: TRBJ1-4; V gene: TRBV2; clone size: once; CDR3 DNA: TGTGCCAGTGGGAGGGCAGGGACCGAAAAACTGTTTTTT; CDR3 protein: CASGRAGTEKLFF
D gene: TRBD2; J gene: TRBJ2-1; V gene: TRBV28; clone size: .; CDR3 DNA: TGTGCCAGCAGTGCCCTGACTAGCGGGAGTTTCGACAATGAGCAGTTCTTC; CDR3 protein: CASSALTSGSFDNEQFF
D gene: TRBD1; J gene: TRBJ1-1; V gene: TRBV28; clone size: .; CDR3 DNA: TGTGCCAGCAGTTTATCCCGGGACAGAAGAGAAGCTTTCTTT; CDR3 protein: CASSLSRDRREAFF
D gene: .; J gene: TRBJ1-4; V gene: TRBV18; clone size: .; CDR3 DNA: TGTGCCAGCTCACCACCGACTGGTGAAAAACTGTTTTTT; CDR3 protein: CASSPPTGEKLFF
D gene: TRBD1; J gene: TRBJ2-2; V gene: TRBV6-5; clone size: .; CDR3 DNA: TGTGCCAGCAGTACCGGGACAGGGGACACCGGGGAGCTGTTTTTT; CDR3 protein: CASSTGTGDTGELFF
D gene: .; J gene: TRBJ1-1; V gene: TRBV19; clone size: .; CDR3 DNA: TGTGCCAGTAGTATTATGGCCCTGGCGAACACTGAAGCTTTCTTT; CDR3 protein: CASSIMALANTEAFF
D gene: .; J gene: TRBJ1-2; V gene: TRBV7-8; clone size: .; CDR3 DNA: TGTGCCAGCAGCTTAGCGCAGGCAGGCTATGGCTACACCTTC; CDR3 protein: CASSLAQAGYGYTF
D gene: .; J gene: TRBJ2-5; V gene: TRBV6-5; clone size: .; CDR3 DNA: TGTGCCAGCAGTCGGGACTTCCTGGGAGAGACCCAGTACTTC; CDR3 protein: CASSRDFLGETQYF
D gene: TRBD1; J gene: TRBJ2-1; V gene: TRBV5-6; clone size: .; CDR3 DNA: TGTGCCAGCAGCTCAACAGGGGGACCCTACAATGAGCAGTTCTTC; CDR3 protein: CASSSTGGPYNEQFF
D gene: .; J gene: TRBJ1-2; V gene: TRBV28; clone size: .; CDR3 DNA: TGTGCCAGCAACCACCCCTTGTCGGAGAGAGACTATGGCTACACCTTC; CDR3 protein: CASNHPLSERDYGYTF
D gene: TRBD1; J gene: TRBJ1-1; V gene: TRBV7-9; clone size: .; CDR3 DNA: TGTGCCAGCAGCTTAGAGGACAGGGGGACTAAGAACACTGAAGCTTTCTTT; CDR3 protein: CASSLEDRGTKNTEAFF
D gene: TRBD1; J gene: TRBJ1-2; V gene: TRBV19; clone size: .; CDR3 DNA: TGTGCCAGTAGTATAGTCGACAGGGTTGGCTACACCTTC; CDR3 protein: CASSIVDRVGYTF
D gene: .; J gene: TRBJ1-1; V gene: TRBV28; clone size: few; CDR3 DNA: TGTGCCAGCAGTTTACGGGGGAAGAACACTGAAGCTTTCTTT; CDR3 protein: CASSLRGKNTEAFF
D gene: .; J gene: TRBJ2-3; V gene: TRBV27; clone size: .; CDR3 DNA: TGTGCCAGCAGTTTATTGTTGCGGGACCAGCAGTATTTT; CDR3 protein: CASSLLLRDQQYF
D gene: TRBD1; J gene: TRBJ2-5; V gene: TRBV5-4; clone size: few; CDR3 DNA: TGTGCCAGCAGCTCGCCGGGACAGGGAAAGACCCAGTACTTC; CDR3 protein: CASSSPGQGKTQYF
D gene: TRBD2; J gene: TRBJ2-1; V gene: TRBV11-2; clone size: once; CDR3 DNA: TGTGCCAGCAGCTTAGTTCCTCCGATACTAGCGGGAGGGTATGGTGAGCAGTTCTTC; CDR3 protein: CASSLVPPILAGGYGEQFF
D gene: TRBD1; J gene: TRBJ1-5; V gene: TRBV28; clone size: .; CDR3 DNA: TGTGCCAGCAGGTCCGGGACAGGCTATAGCAATCAGCCCCAGCATTTT; CDR3 protein: CASRSGTGYSNQPQHF
D gene: .; J gene: TRBJ2-7; V gene: TRBV4-1; clone size: .; CDR3 DNA: TGCGCCAGCAGCCTCGGAGCTTCCTACGAGCAGTACTTC; CDR3 protein: CASSLGASYEQYF
D gene: TRBD2; J gene: TRBJ2-5; V gene: TRBV10-3; clone size: .; CDR3 DNA: TGTGCCATCAGTGAGCGGGGGACTACCCAAGAGACCCAGTACTTC; CDR3 protein: CAISERGTTQETQYF
D gene: .; J gene: TRBJ1-5; V gene: TRBV28; clone size: .; CDR3 DNA: TGTGCCAGCAGTTTAGGTCAGGCGGGTCAGCCCCAGCATTTT; CDR3 protein: CASSLGQAGQPQHF
D gene: .; J gene: TRBJ1-1; V gene: TRBV6-6; clone size: once; CDR3 DNA: TGTGCCAGCAGTTCACAGGGCCTCAGCACTGAAGCTTTCTTT; CDR3 protein: CASSSQGLSTEAFF
D gene: TRBD1; J gene: TRBJ1-1; V gene: TRBV2; clone size: .; CDR3 DNA: TGTGCCAGCAGTGTCTCGCGACAGGGGATCACTGAAGCTTTCTTT; CDR3 protein: CASSVSRQGITEAFF
D gene: .; J gene: TRBJ2-1; V gene: TRBV15; clone size: .; CDR3 DNA: TGTGCCACCAGCAGAGATCGGGGTAGCAAGAATGAGCAGTTCTTC; CDR3 protein: CATSRDRGSKNEQFF
D gene: TRBD1; J gene: TRBJ2-2; V gene: TRBV28; clone size: .; CDR3 DNA: TGTGCCAGCAGTTTAGGGACAGGGCCCACCGGGGAGCTGTTTTTT; CDR3 protein: CASSLGTGPTGELFF
D gene: TRBD1; J gene: TRBJ2-1; V gene: TRBV13; clone size: .; CDR3 DNA: TGTGCCAGCAGCCCATGGACAGGCTTCAGGGATGAGCAGTTCTTC; CDR3 protein: CASSPWTGFRDEQFF
D gene: TRBD2; J gene: TRBJ2-5; V gene: TRBV11-2; clone size: .; CDR3 DNA: TGTGCCAGCAGCTTAGAGGCTGTTTGGGGTCTAGCGGGATACCAAGAGACCCAGTACTTC; CDR3 protein: CASSLEAVWGLAGYQETQYF
D gene: TRBD1; J gene: TRBJ2-7; V gene: TRBV11-1; clone size: .; CDR3 DNA: TGTGCCAGCAGCCCCCGGGACAGGGGTTACGAGCAGTACTTC; CDR3 protein: CASSPRDRGYEQYF
D gene: TRBD1; J gene: TRBJ2-7; V gene: TRBV11-2; clone size: .; CDR3 DNA: TGTGCCAGCAGCCCACAGGGGCGTTCCTACGAGCAGTACTTC; CDR3 protein: CASSPQGRSYEQYF
D gene: .; J gene: TRBJ1-2; V gene: TRBV5-1; clone size: .; CDR3 DNA: TGCGCCAGCAGCTTGGAGGGGGGGGCAGATGGCTACACCTTC; CDR3 protein: CASSLEGGADGYTF
D gene: TRBD2; J gene: TRBJ2-1; V gene: TRBV9; clone size: .; CDR3 DNA: TGTGCCAGCAGCGTAGGAGGTAGCGGGAGAGGGGACAATGAGCAGTTCTTC; CDR3 protein: CASSVGGSGRGDNEQFF
D gene: TRBD1; J gene: TRBJ2-5; V gene: TRBV19; clone size: .; CDR3 DNA: TGTGCCAGTAGGACAGGGGGCGAGACCCAGTACTTC; CDR3 protein: CASRTGGETQYF
D gene: .; J gene: TRBJ2-5; V gene: TRBV6-5; clone size: .; CDR3 DNA: TGTGCCAGCAGTTACGTCCAGGGGGGTCGGGAGACCCAGTACTTC; CDR3 protein: CASSYVQGGRETQYF
D gene: .; J gene: TRBJ2-2; V gene: TRBV19; clone size: .; CDR3 DNA: TGTGCCAGTAGTATAGCCGGGATCTCCCACGGGGAGCTGTTTTTT; CDR3 protein: CASSIAGISHGELFF
D gene: TRBD1; J gene: TRBJ1-4; V gene: TRBV19; clone size: .; CDR3 DNA: TGTGCCAGTAGTCGTCCACAGGGGACTAATGAAAAACTGTTTTTT; CDR3 protein: CASSRPQGTNEKLFF
D gene: TRBD1; J gene: TRBJ1-4; V gene: TRBV9; clone size: .; CDR3 DNA: TGTGCCAGCAGCAACCAGGGGGCAACTAATGAAAAACTGTTTTTT; CDR3 protein: CASSNQGATNEKLFF
D gene: .; J gene: TRBJ2-2; V gene: TRBV21-1; clone size: .; CDR3 DNA: TGTGCCAGCAGCAAAGATCGGCAGCTTCTACCGGGGTCCGGCACCGGGGAGCTGTTTTTT; CDR3 protein: CASSKDRQLLPGSGTGELFF
D gene: TRBD2; J gene: TRBJ2-1; V gene: TRBV27; clone size: .; CDR3 DNA: TGTGCCAGCAGACAAGGACTAGCCAATGAGCAGTTCTTC; CDR3 protein: CASRQGLANEQFF
D gene: TRBD1; J gene: TRBJ1-1; V gene: TRBV19; clone size: .; CDR3 DNA: TGTGCCAGTAGTACCGGGACAGGCGACTGGAACACTGAAGCTTTCTTT; CDR3 protein: CASSTGTGDWNTEAFF
D gene: TRBD1; J gene: TRBJ1-2; V gene: TRBV28; clone size: .; CDR3 DNA: TGTGCCAGCAGCCTCCCCGGGACAGTTCAGGCTGGCTACACCTTC; CDR3 protein: CASSLPGTVQAGYTF
D gene: TRBD1; J gene: TRBJ1-2; V gene: TRBV5-6; clone size: .; CDR3 DNA: TGTGCCAGCAGCGGACAGGAATCTATGGCTACACCCTTC; CDR3 protein: CASSGQESMATPF